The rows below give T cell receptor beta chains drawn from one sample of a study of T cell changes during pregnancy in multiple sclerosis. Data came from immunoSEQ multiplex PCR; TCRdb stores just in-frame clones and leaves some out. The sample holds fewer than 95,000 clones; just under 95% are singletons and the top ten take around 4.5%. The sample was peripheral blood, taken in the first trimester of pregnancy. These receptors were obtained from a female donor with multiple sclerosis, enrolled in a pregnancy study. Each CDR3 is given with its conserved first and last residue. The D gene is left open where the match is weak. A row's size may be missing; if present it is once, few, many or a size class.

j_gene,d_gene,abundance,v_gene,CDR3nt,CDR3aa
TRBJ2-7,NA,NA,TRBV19,TGTGCCAGTAGTACAGGGATGAGCGAGCAGTACTTC,CASSTGMSEQYF
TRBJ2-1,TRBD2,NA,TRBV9,TGTGCCAGCAGCGTATGGGACTACTCCAATGAGCAGTTCTTC,CASSVWDYSNEQFF
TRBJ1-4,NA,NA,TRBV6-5,TGTGCCAGCAGTTATATGGGGGCAGGAGATGAAAAACTGTTTTTT,CASSYMGAGDEKLFF
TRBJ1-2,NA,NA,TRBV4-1,TGCGCCAGCAGCCAAGAAATTCGGGGAACAGACTATGGCTACACCTTC,CASSQEIRGTDYGYTF
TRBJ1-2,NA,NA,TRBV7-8,TGTGCCAGCAGCTTAGCGGGCGATGGCTACACCTTC,CASSLAGDGYTF
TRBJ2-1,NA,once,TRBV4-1,TGCGCCAGCAGGATAAGACTAGGAGACAATGAGCAGTTCTTC,CASRIRLGDNEQFF
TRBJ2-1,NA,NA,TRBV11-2,TGTGCCAGCAGCCTACCGGGGGTTTCCCAAGGCCGCTCCTACAATGAGCAGTTCTTC,CASSLPGVSQGRSYNEQFF
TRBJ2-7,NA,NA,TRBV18,TGTGCCAGCTCCGACCGGGGTCGAGAGCAGTACTTC,CASSDRGREQYF
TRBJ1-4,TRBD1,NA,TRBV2,TGTGCCAGCAGTCCTATTACAGGGGGGCAGCGTGAAAAACTGTTTTTT,CASSPITGGQREKLFF
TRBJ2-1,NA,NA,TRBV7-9,TGTGCCAGCAGCTTATTGAATCGACAGAATGAGCAGTTCTTC,CASSLLNRQNEQFF
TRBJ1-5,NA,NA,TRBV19,TGTGCCAGTAGTATCTGGATTCAGGTGGATCAGCCCCAGCATTTT,CASSIWIQVDQPQHF
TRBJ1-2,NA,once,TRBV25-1,TGTGCCAGCAGTGACACATCGCGGGGGGTGAGCTACACCTTC,CASSDTSRGVSYTF
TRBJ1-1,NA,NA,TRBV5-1,TGCGCCAGCAGCCGGCCTTCCCAGGGCACTGAAGCTTTCTTT,CASSRPSQGTEAFF
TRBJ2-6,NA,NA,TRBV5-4,TGTGCCAGCAGCTACACCCCCAGTTCTGGGGCCAACGTCCTGACTTTC,CASSYTPSSGANVLTF
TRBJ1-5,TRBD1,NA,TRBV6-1,TGTGCCAGCAGGGGACAGGGGGCGAACCAGCCCCAGCATTTT,CASRGQGANQPQHF
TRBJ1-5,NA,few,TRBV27,TGTGCCAGCAGTCCCCTTCCTGGGTTAGGGGCAGGCAATCAGCCCCAGCATTTT,CASSPLPGLGAGNQPQHF
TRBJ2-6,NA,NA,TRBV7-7,TGTGCTAGCAGACCGGGGAACTCTGGGGCCAACGTCCTGACTTTC,CASRPGNSGANVLTF
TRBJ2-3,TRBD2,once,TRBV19,TGTGCCAGTAGTATAGGGCTCGGGGGGGCGACAGATACGCAGTATTTT,CASSIGLGGATDTQYF
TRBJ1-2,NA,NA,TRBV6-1,TGTGCCAGCAGTGATTCAGGGTTAGATGGCGGCTACACCTTC,CASSDSGLDGGYTF